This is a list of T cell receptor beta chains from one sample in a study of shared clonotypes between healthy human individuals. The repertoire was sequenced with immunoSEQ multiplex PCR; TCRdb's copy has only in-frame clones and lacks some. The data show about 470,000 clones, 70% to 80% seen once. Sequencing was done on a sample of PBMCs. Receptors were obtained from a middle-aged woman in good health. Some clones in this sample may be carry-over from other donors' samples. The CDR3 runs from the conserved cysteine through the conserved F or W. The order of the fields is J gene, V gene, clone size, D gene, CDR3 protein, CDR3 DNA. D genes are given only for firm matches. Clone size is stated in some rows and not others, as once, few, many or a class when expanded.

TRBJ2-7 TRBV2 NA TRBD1 CASRKPGQHDEQYF TGTGCCAGCAGAAAACCGGGACAGCACGACGAGCAGTACTTC
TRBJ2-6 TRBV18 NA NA CASSPLGTGANVLTF TGTGCCAGCTCACCGTTAGGGACTGGGGCCAACGTCCTGACTTTC
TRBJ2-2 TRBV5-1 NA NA CASSLDIYTGELFF TGCGCCAGCAGCTTGGACATCTACACCGGGGAGCTGTTTTTT
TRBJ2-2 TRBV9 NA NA CASSYAQDYYTGELFF TGTGCCAGCAGCTACGCTCAGGACTATTACACCGGGGAGCTGTTTTTT
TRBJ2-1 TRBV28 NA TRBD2 CASSPSGTSEERQFF TGTGCCAGCAGTCCCTCCGGGACTAGTGAGGAGCGGCAGTTCTTC
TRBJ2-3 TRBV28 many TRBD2 CASLTGGLAGEGTDTQYF TGTGCCAGTCTGACAGGAGGACTAGCGGGAGAGGGCACAGATACGCAGTATTTT
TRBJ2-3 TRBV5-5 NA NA CASSLLDTQYF TGTGCCAGCAGCTTGTTGGATACGCAGTATTTT
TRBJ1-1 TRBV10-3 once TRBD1 CAISLTGVGNTEAFF TGTGCCATCAGCCTGACAGGGGTAGGAAACACTGAAGCTTTCTTT
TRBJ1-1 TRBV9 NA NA CASSLTPMNTEAFF TGTGCCAGCAGCCTGACACCTATGAACACTGAAGCTTTCTTT
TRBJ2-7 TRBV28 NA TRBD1 CASSLDRGYAEQYF TGTGCCAGCAGTTTGGACAGGGGGTACGCCGAGCAGTACTTC
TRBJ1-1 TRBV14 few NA CASSQPEDRYTEAFF TGTGCCAGCAGCCAACCCGAAGACAGATACACTGAAGCTTTCTTT
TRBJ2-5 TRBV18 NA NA CASSPRTQETQYF TGTGCCAGCTCACCGAGGACCCAAGAGACCCAGTACTTC
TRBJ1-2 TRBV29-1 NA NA CSVEPLEIGPNYGYTF TGCAGCGTTGAACCCTTAGAGATAGGGCCGAACTATGGCTACACCTTC
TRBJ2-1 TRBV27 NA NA CASSFEDWGEQFF TGTGCCAGCAGTTTTGAGGATTGGGGTGAGCAGTTCTTC
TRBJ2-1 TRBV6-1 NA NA CASSELAESYNEQFF TGTGCCAGCAGTGAATTGGCGGAATCCTACAATGAGCAGTTCTTC
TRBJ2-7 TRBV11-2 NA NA CASSQIAEFPYEQYF TGTGCCAGCAGCCAAATAGCGGAATTTCCCTACGAGCAGTACTTC
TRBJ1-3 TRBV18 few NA CASSPQGPSGNTIYF TGTGCCAGCTCACCACAGGGGCCATCCGGAAACACCATATATTTT
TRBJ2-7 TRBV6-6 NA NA CASSYQRDTEQYF TGTGCCAGCAGTTACCAACGTGATACGGAGCAGTACTTC
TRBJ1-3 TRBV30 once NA CAWKHHSGNTIYF TGTGCCTGGAAGCACCACTCTGGAAACACCATATATTTT
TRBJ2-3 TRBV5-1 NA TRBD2 CASTAGVGADTQYF TGCGCCAGCACGGCGGGAGTGGGCGCAGATACGCAGTATTTT
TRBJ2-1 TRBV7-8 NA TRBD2 CASSLDSGSSREQFF TGTGCCAGCAGCTTGGATAGCGGGAGCTCACGTGAGCAGTTCTTC
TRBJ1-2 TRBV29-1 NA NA CSVENLYSGHPNYGYTF TGCAGCGTTGAAAATCTCTATTCCGGACACCCTAACTATGGCTACACCTTC
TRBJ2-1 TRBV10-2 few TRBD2 CASSEASGLAGYEQFF TGCGCCAGCAGTGAGGCCTCGGGACTAGCGGGATATGAGCAGTTCTTC
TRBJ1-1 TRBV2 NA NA CASSRTELSTEAFF TGTGCCAGCAGTAGGACCGAATTGAGCACTGAAGCTTTCTTT
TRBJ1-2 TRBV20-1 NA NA CSATENYGYTF TGCAGTGCTACAGAGAACTATGGCTACACCTTC
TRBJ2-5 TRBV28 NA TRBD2 CASSSPGLAGGRETQYF TGTGCCAGCAGTTCTCCAGGACTAGCGGGAGGTCGGGAGACCCAGTACTTC
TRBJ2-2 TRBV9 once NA CASSVVPGVVWRNTGELFF TGTGCCAGCAGCGTAGTCCCCGGAGTGGTTTGGCGGAACACCGGGGAGCTGTTTTTT
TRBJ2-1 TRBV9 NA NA CASSSGQISYNEQFF TGTGCCAGCAGCTCAGGACAGATCTCTTACAATGAGCAGTTCTTC
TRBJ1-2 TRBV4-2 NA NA CASSHPGEEGSYGYTF TGTGCCAGCAGCCACCCGGGAGAGGAAGGGAGCTATGGCTACACCTTC
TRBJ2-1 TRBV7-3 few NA CASSSKGGLGGYEQFF TGTGCCAGCAGCTCTAAGGGTGGCCTCGGGGGCTATGAGCAGTTCTTC
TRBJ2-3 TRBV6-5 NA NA CASSYPNTDTQYF TGTGCCAGCAGTTACCCCAACACAGATACGCAGTATTTT
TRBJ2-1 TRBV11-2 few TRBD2 CASSLWGGSGFF TGTGCCAGCAGTCTTTGGGGCGGGAGCGGTTTCTTC
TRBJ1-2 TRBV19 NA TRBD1 CASSIGDRVAGYTF TGTGCCAGTAGTATAGGGGACAGGGTTGCTGGCTACACCTTC
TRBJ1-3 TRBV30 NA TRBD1 CAWSMGTGGNTIYF TGTGCCTGGAGTATGGGGACAGGAGGAAACACCATATATTTT
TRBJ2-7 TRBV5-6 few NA CASSLGVYEQYF TGTGCCAGCAGCTTGGGGGTCTACGAGCAGTACTTC
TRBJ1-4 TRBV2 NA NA CASRQGPNEKLFF TGTGCCAGCAGACAGGGACCTAATGAAAAACTGTTTTTT
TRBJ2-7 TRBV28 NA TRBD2 CASSLELAGAPWGEQYF TGTGCCAGCAGTTTAGAACTAGCGGGAGCACCTTGGGGCGAGCAGTACTTC
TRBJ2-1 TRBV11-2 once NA CASSLFGVQGKDEQFF TGTGCCAGCAGCTTATTCGGGGTCCAAGGTAAGGATGAGCAGTTCTTC
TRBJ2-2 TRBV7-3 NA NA CASSLQSGTGELFF TGTGCCAGCAGCTTACAAAGCGGGACCGGGGAGCTGTTTTTT
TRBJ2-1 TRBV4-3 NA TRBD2 CASSPGLADHNEQFF TGCGCCAGCAGCCCTGGACTAGCAGATCACAATGAGCAGTTCTTC
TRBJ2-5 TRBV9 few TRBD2 CASSQLGTREETQYF TGTGCCAGCAGCCAACTAGGGACTAGAGAAGAGACCCAGTACTTC
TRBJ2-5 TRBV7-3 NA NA CASSRGARETQYF TGTGCCAGCAGTCGGGGGGCAAGAGAGACCCAGTACTTC
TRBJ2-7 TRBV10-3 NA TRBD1 CAISDSGTASSYEQYF TGTGCCATCAGCGATTCCGGGACAGCGTCCTCCTACGAGCAGTACTTC
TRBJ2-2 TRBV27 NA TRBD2 CASSGFSGSPTGELFF TGTGCCAGCAGTGGATTTAGCGGGAGCCCGACCGGGGAGCTGTTTTTT
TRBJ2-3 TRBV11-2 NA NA CASSLADTQYF TGTGCCAGCAGCTTAGCAGATACGCAGTATTTT
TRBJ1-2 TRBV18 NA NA CASSPGSTNYGYTF TGTGCCAGCTCACCAGGTTCAACTAACTATGGCTACACCTTC